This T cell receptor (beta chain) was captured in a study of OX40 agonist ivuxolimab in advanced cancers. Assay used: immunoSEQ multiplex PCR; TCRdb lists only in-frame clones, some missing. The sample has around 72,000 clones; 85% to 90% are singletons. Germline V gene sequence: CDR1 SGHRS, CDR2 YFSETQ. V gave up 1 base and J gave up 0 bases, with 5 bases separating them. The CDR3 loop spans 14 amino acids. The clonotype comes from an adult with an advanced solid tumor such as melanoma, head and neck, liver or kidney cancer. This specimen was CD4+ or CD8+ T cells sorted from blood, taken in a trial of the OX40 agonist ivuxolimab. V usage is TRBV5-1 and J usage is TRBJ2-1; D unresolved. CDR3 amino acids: CASSLQSSYNEQFF. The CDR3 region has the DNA TGCGCCAGCAGCTTGCAGAGCTCCTACAATGAGCAGTTCTTC.